The 9 T cell receptor beta chains below were found in one sample sequenced in a study of TIL therapy for anti-PD-1-resistant metastatic lung cancer. Time point given: pre-treatment sample, taken before nivolumab and TIL therapy. The immunoSEQ assay was v3. TCRdb's copy holds only in-frame clones and misses some; the assay was immunoSEQ multiplex PCR. Here the sample spans around 20,000 clones, more than 60% being singletons. Sequenced here: blood, sampled at baseline. Receptor source: a person between 25 and 80 years old with non-small cell lung cancer.

The chain employs TRBV11-3 and TRBJ2-1; weak D call: TRBD1 (5 bases). V gave up 3 bases and J gave up 12 bases, with 24 bases separating them. The CDR3 is made up of 16 amino acids. The germline CDR1 and CDR2 sequences are SGHNT and YENEEA. CDR3 loop: CASSLGTGPVEHRQFF. For the CDR3, the DNA is TGTGCCAGCAGCTTGGGAACAGGCCCTGTGGAACATCGGCAGTTCTTC.

The chain links TRBV30 to TRBJ1-2; 11 bases match TRBD1. The CDR3 length is 15 residues. Trimming cost V 5 bases and J 4 bases; bases outside gene matches: 9. Germline lookup yields CDR1 GTSNPN and CDR2 SVGIG (reference sequence). CDR3 amino acids: CAWDPGQGVSYGYTF. CDR3 DNA: TGTGCCTGGGACCCGGGACAGGGGGTGTCCTATGGCTACACCTTC.

This clone has only a few counts. The chain links TRBV7-9 to TRBJ2-2; no firm D call. CDR1 and CDR2 (germline): SEHNR, FQNEAQ (reference sequence). There are 13 residues in the CDR3. V lost 1 base and J lost 5, with 5 bases in between. The CDR3 spells CASSLVLTGELFF. CDR3 nucleotides: TGTGCCAGCAGCTTAGTGCTGACCGGGGAGCTGTTTTTT.

The CDR3 nucleotides are TGCGCCAGCAGAAGCCCGGGGACGCAGTATTTT. Amino acid sequence: CASRSPGTQYF. The chain links TRBV5-1 to TRBJ2-3, with D maybe TRBD2 (5 bases). This CDR3 is built from 11 residues. Trimming took off 5 bases at V and 9 bases at J, with 10 bases between the two ends. Germline CDR1 is SGHRS and CDR2 is YFSETQ.

The V and J genes are TRBV28 and TRBJ2-7; 10 positions agree with TRBD1. Germline V CDR1 and CDR2: MDHEN, SYDVKM. The CDR3 has 13 residues. Germline trimming cut 6 bases from V and 3 bases from J; bases unmatched to any gene: 2. The CDR3 loop reads CASRGTGVYEQYF. The CDR3 nucleotides are TGTGCCAGCAGAGGGACAGGGGTCTACGAGCAGTACTTC. Drawing the rest from reference TRBV28 and TRBJ2-7, the complete variable domain is DVKVTQSSRYLVKRTGEKVFLECVQDMDHENMFWYRQDPGLGLRLIYFSYDVKMKEKGDIPEGYSVSREKKERFSLILESASTNQTSMYLCASRGTGVYEQYFGPGTRLTVT.

The genes are TRBV10-3 and TRBJ2-6, with 9 bases identical to TRBD1. J gave up 0 bases and V 4 bases, and 7 bases lay outside the gene matches. The CDR3 extends over 18 amino acids. Germline assignment: CDR1 ENHRY and CDR2 SYGVKD. The CDR3 sequence is CAISGLTGGNSGANVLTF. CDR3 sequence (DNA): TGTGCCATCAGTGGTTTGACAGGGGGTAACTCTGGGGCCAACGTCCTGACTTTC.

The chain joins TRBV5-5 to TRBJ2-3; 9 bases agree with TRBD1. V was clipped by 3 bases and J by 5 bases; unmatched bases: 4. The CDR3 spans 14 residues. CDR1 is SGHKS and CDR2 is YYEKEE in the germline V gene (reference sequence). This CDR3 reads CASSWGTGRDTQYF. In nucleotides, the CDR3 is TGTGCCAGCAGCTGGGGGACAGGGAGAGATACGCAGTATTTT.

This chain joins TRBV6-5 and TRBJ2-7; TRBD2 matches 9 bases. The CDR3 runs to 16 residues. V lost 4 bases and J lost 0; bases outside the gene matches: 7. Per germline, CDR1 MNHEY and CDR2 SVGAGI. CDR3 protein: CASSFLAGRSSYEQYF. CDR3 sequence (DNA): TGTGCCAGCAGTTTTCTAGCGGGGCGAAGCTCCTACGAGCAGTACTTC.

The chain links TRBV5-8 to TRBJ2-5, with D possibly called TRBD1 or TRBD2 (9 bases each). There are 17 residues in the CDR3. Trimming took 5 bases from V and 9 from J, leaving 29 bases between them. Germline V gene data show CDR1 as SGHTS and CDR2 as YDEGEE. The CDR3 DNA sequence: TGTGCCAGCAGGACCATACAGGGGGCCCGGACTAGCGCGGCCCAGTACTTC. This codes for CASRTIQGARTSAAQYF.